The 27 T cell receptor beta chains below come from one sample, sequenced in a study of post-analysis software for immune sequencing data. Study results and limitations: Patients showed TRBV5-6, TRBV5-1 and TRBV20-1 among five TRBV segments more frequent than in controls.

Unique molecular identifiers were carried by the TCR beta cDNA libraries. TCRdb redid the calling of the PCR reads with MiXCR, one entry per CDR3 protein. The data hold some 260,000 distinct CDR3 sequences, with 36% observed a single time. Which antigens these TCRs recognize remains unknown. The sequencing input was blood. These receptors all stem from a girl aged 10 to 17 with multiple sclerosis.

There are many counts of this clonotype. The rearrangement links TRBV20-1 to TRBJ2-7; possibly TRBD1 or TRBD2 for D (6 bases each). The V gene lost 0 bases and the J gene lost 3 bases, with 12 bases spanning the gap. This CDR3 spans 14 amino acids. Germline V gene lookup returns CDR1 DFQATT and CDR2 SNEGSKA (reference sequence). CDR3 region: CSARDRRGVYEQYF. CDR3 sequence (DNA): TGCAGTGCTAGAGATCGGAGGGGGGTCTACGAGCAGTACTTC.

The chain recombines TRBV7-6 with TRBJ2-1; a possible D gene is TRBD1 (6 bases). V was trimmed by 3 bases and J by 7 bases, leaving 16 bases between them. The CDR3 sequence is 15 residues long. Looked up from germline, CDR1 is SGHVS and CDR2 is FNYEAQ. CDR3 region: CASSFFAGEKNEQFF. Here the CDR3 DNA reads TGTGCCAGCAGCTTTTTCGCAGGGGAGAAGAATGAGCAGTTCTTC.

This clonotype has only a few counts. The chain combines TRBV20-1 with TRBJ2-1; 10 bases are shared with TRBD1. The last part of the DNA fits TRBJ2-7 better; the J call may be wrong. In germline, CDR1 is DFQATT, CDR2 SNEGSKA (reference sequence). The CDR3 consists of 19 residues. CDR3 coding DNA: TGCAGTGCTAGAGCGAGACAGGGGGCGAGTTTAAAGCCCTACAATGAGCAGTACTTC. Translation: CSARARQGASLKPYNEQYF.

The rearrangement uses TRBV9 and TRBJ1-1, with a weak D call TRBD1 (5 bases). CDR3 size: 12 residues. The ends were cut back, 6 bases at V and 5 bases at J, with 11 bases in the middle. CDR1 SGDLS and CDR2 YYNGEE come from the germline V gene. The CDR3 protein is CASNPRATEAFF. CDR3 DNA: TGTGCCAGCAACCCCAGGGCGACTGAAGCTTTCTTT. Full variable domain (remainder filled in from reference TRBV9 and TRBJ1-1): DSGVTQTPKHLITATGQRVTLRCSPRSGDLSVYWYQQSLDQGLQFLIQYYNGEERAKGNILERFSAQQFPDLHSELNLSSLELGDSALYFCASNPRATEAFFGQGTRLTVV.

On this clonotype itself: A read error may explain this, as a much larger clone is one base away. Because the CDR3's place on the DNA is in doubt, the DNA is left out and the CDR3 is given as listed by TCRdb. The J gene is TRBJ1-4, the V gene TRBV9. The CDR3 is 16 residues long, ends included. Per the germline V gene, CDR1 is SGDLS and CDR2 is YYNGEE. The CDR3 loop reads CASSVAGGTTNEKLYF.

This clonotype was seen a handful of times. The chain combines TRBV19 with TRBJ1-5, with D perhaps TRBD1 (5 bases). The V gene lost 4 bases and the J gene lost 5 bases, with 12 bases spanning the gap. The germline CDR1 and CDR2 sequences are LNHDA and SQIVND (reference sequence). This CDR3 is 14 amino acids long. The CDR3 sequence: CASSTGTSDQPQHF. Here the CDR3 DNA reads TGTGCCAGTAGTACGGGGACTTCTGATCAGCCCCAGCATTTT.

The V and J genes are TRBV29-1 and TRBJ2-2; 7 positions match TRBD1. The CDR3 consists of 13 residues. Germline CDR1 reads SQVTM; CDR2 reads ANQGSEA. After removal of 4 bases from V and 7 bases from J, the junction contained 6 bases not matched to a gene. CDR3 sequence: CSVGVGGYGELFF. In nucleotides, the CDR3 is TGCAGCGTTGGAGTAGGGGGCTACGGGGAGCTGTTTTTT.

The rearrangement joins TRBV20-1 to TRBJ2-3, with D perhaps matching TRBD1 (5 bases). Germline CDR1 DFQATT, CDR2 SNEGSKA (reference sequence). V dropped 6 bases and J dropped 2 bases, with 12 bases sitting between them. This CDR3 is 13 amino acids long. The CDR3 loop is CSALGLSTDTQYF. As DNA, the CDR3 is TGCAGTGCCCTGGGGCTCTCCACAGATACGCAGTATTTT.

This clonotype was observed many times. The CDR3 spells CSAREIGGTSGSRETQYF. The CDR3 DNA reads TGCAGTGCTAGAGAAATCGGAGGGACTAGCGGGAGCCGGGAGACCCAGTACTTC. J is TRBJ2-5 and V is TRBV20-1; 14 bases agree with TRBD2. The V gene end was trimmed by 0 bases and the J gene end by 5 bases; junction bases not matched to a gene: 11. This CDR3 region has 18 residues. Germline V lookup: CDR1 DFQATT, CDR2 SNEGSKA (reference sequence).

On this clonotype itself: This clone may be a read error of a much larger clone one base away. V is TRBV7-9 and J is TRBJ2-3; D ambiguous. The CDR3 is made up of 15 amino acids. Germline assignment: CDR1 SEHNR and CDR2 FQNEAQ (reference sequence). V was clipped by 6 bases and J by 0 bases, with 13 bases between them. CDR3 in amino acids: CASSGGQVSTDTQYF. The CDR3 region has the DNA TGTGCCAGCAGTGGTGGGCAGGTTAGCACAGATACGCAGTATTTT.

The gene calls are TRBV6-5 and TRBJ2-7; D might be TRBD1 or TRBD2, each matching 5 bases. From germline, CDR1 is MNHEY and CDR2 SVGAGI. This CDR3 spans 14 amino acids. The V end was cut by 7 bases, the J end by 2 bases, with 15 bases between. The CDR3 coding sequence is TGTGCCAGCATGCCCAACGGGGCAACCTACGAGCAGTACTTC. Encoded protein: CASMPNGATYEQYF.

This clonotype has a count of ten or more. This chain links TRBV4-1 with TRBJ2-3; the D is unclear. Germline V gives CDR1 MGHRA, CDR2 YSYEKL. The germline V and J ends were trimmed by 0 bases and 6 bases, with 4 bases remaining between them. The length of the CDR3 is 12 residues. In nucleotides, the CDR3 is TGCGCCAGCAGCCAAGACATCGATACGCAGTATTTT. This translates into CASSQDIDTQYF.

This clonotype was seen a handful of times. A much larger clone differs by one base, so this may be a read error. The chain joins TRBV6-2 or TRBV6-3 to TRBJ2-7; either TRBD1 or TRBD2 may supply D (6 bases each). Germline CDR1 is MNHEY and CDR2 is SVGEGT. This CDR3 has 13 residues. Deletions cut 8 bases from V and 1 base from J, with 12 bases between. The CDR3, as DNA: TGTGCCAGCGGGGGGACAAATTCCTACGAGCAGTACTTC. The encoded protein is CASGGTNSYEQYF.

This clonotype was detected only a few times. CDR3 sequence (DNA): TGCGCCAGCAGTGAAACAGGGGGTAATGAAAAACTGTTTTTT. It translates to CASSETGGNEKLFF. The rearrangement uses TRBV10-2 and TRBJ1-4; 8 bases agree with TRBD1. CDR1 and CDR2 from the germline V gene are WSHSY and SAAADI. The CDR3 contains 14 residues. Trimming took 3 bases from V and 4 from J; bases not matched to a gene: 1.

Only a few counts were recorded for this clonotype. Being one base from a much bigger clone, this may be a read error. The V and J genes are TRBV10-3 and TRBJ2-5; TRBD1 is a possible D gene (5 bases). The CDR3 has 15 amino acids. V lost 3 bases, J lost 11 bases, and 22 bases lay in between. Looked up from germline, CDR1 is ENHRY and CDR2 is SYGVKD. CDR3 sequence: CAISEGVIGRNEQYF. The CDR3 nucleotides read TGTGCCATCAGTGAAGGGGTTATAGGGCGGAATGAGCAGTACTTC.

In regard to this clonotype: A junction end diverges from the germline sequence, so it may reflect a read error. This chain uses TRBV7-9 with TRBJ2-1; D might be TRBD2 (5 bases). Germline CDR1 is SEHNR and CDR2 is FQNEAQ (reference sequence). This CDR3 spans 17 amino acids. This chain's CDR3 is CAGSGEIDSLSYNEQFF. In DNA, the CDR3 is TGTGCCGGCAGCGGAGAGATAGACTCGCTCTCCTACAATGAGCAGTTCTTC.

The chain has TRBV25-1 and TRBJ2-1, with 8 bases lining up with TRBD2. Germline CDR1 MGHDK, CDR2 SYGVNS. This CDR3 has 14 amino acids. Trimming cost V 9 bases and J 5 bases; bases outside gene matches: 9. CDR3 residues: CASTAGLVDNEQFF. In DNA form, the CDR3 reads TGTGCCAGTACCGCGGGACTAGTCGACAATGAGCAGTTCTTC.

This clonotype was counted at least ten times. The genes are TRBV9 and TRBJ2-5, with D maybe TRBD1 (6 bases). CDR3 length equals 16 residues. With 0 bases removed from V and 2 bases from J, the gap between germline ends came to 14 bases. In germline, CDR1 is SGDLS, CDR2 YYNGEE. CDR3 bases: TGTGCCAGCAGCGTAGGATCCAGGGGCAGGCAAGAGACCCAGTACTTC. This encodes CASSVGSRGRQETQYF.

The rearrangement joins TRBV6-1 to TRBJ2-4; D may match TRBD1 or TRBD2 (5 bases each). This CDR3 has 15 amino acids. Germline-derived CDR1 and CDR2 are MNHNS and SASEGT. V was shortened by 1 base and J by 7 bases, with 14 bases between the two germline ends. CDR3 in amino acids: CASSEVGEGSNIQYF. CDR3 in DNA: TGTGCCAGCAGTGAAGTTGGTGAGGGGTCGAACATTCAGTACTTC.

There are many counts of this clonotype. The chain recombines TRBV2 with TRBJ2-7; TRBD1 might be the D (5 bases). V lost 3 bases and J 6 bases, leaving 15 bases between the germline ends. Germline V gene data show CDR1 as SNHLY and CDR2 as FYNNEI. CDR3 size: 14 residues. The CDR3 DNA reads as TGTGCCAGCAGTGACAGGGCCCACCTCAGCGAGCAGTACTTC. Translated, it gives CASSDRAHLSEQYF.

V and J are TRBV12-3 or TRBV12-4 and TRBJ1-2; the match to TRBD1 covers 8 bases. The CDR3 totals 14 residues. J gave up 8 bases and V 6 bases, and 11 bases lay outside the gene matches. The CDR3 DNA sequence: TGTGCCAGCAGCCAATCGGACAGGGCTGACGGCTACACCTTC. This gives the protein CASSQSDRADGYTF.

The chain is built from TRBV5-1 and TRBJ2-1; tentatively, D is TRBD1 (5 bases). Germline V CDR1 and CDR2: SGHRS, YFSETQ. V was trimmed by 4 bases and J by 6 bases, leaving 14 bases between them. This CDR3 is built from 14 residues. The CDR3 DNA is TGCGCCAGCAGCCCGCAGGGTATGGTCAATGAGCAGTTCTTC. Encoded protein: CASSPQGMVNEQFF.

This clonotype appeared a few times. The chain carries TRBV7-2 and TRBJ1-4; D remains unclear. Looked up from germline, CDR1 is SGHTA and CDR2 is FQGNSA. There are 15 residues in the CDR3. V gave up 5 bases and J gave up 6 bases, with 16 bases separating them. The CDR3 reads CASSPRWGNDEKLFF. The CDR3 DNA reads TGTGCCAGCAGCCCCAGATGGGGTAATGATGAAAAACTGTTTTTT. Drawing the rest from reference TRBV7-2 and TRBJ1-4, the complete variable domain is GAGVSQSPSNKVTEKGKDVELRCDPISGHTALYWYRQSLGQGLEFLIYFQGNSAPDKSGLPSDRFSAERTGGSVSTLTIQRTQQEDSAVYLCASSPRWGNDEKLFFGSGTQLSVL.

This chain links TRBV20-1 with TRBJ2-1; a possible D gene is TRBD2 (5 bases). The CDR3 is made up of 12 amino acids. V was cut by 2 bases and J by 9 bases, with 11 bases left in between. Germline V gene data show CDR1 as DFQATT and CDR2 as SNEGSKA (reference sequence). CDR3: CSARTSRAEQFF. The CDR3 coding sequence is TGCAGTGCTAGAACTTCGAGGGCTGAGCAGTTCTTC.

This clonotype was counted between two and nine times. The rearrangement links TRBV5-5 to TRBJ1-1; D is unresolved. Trimming left V 4 bases short and J 7 bases short, with 11 bases between. This CDR3 is 12 amino acids long. CDR1 and CDR2 from the germline V gene are SGHKS and YYEKEE (reference sequence). The CDR3 sequence is CASSGDGSEAFF. CDR3 bases: TGTGCCAGCAGCGGGGATGGAAGTGAAGCTTTCTTT.

To note about this clonotype: A much larger clone sits a single nucleotide away, making a read error possible. This sequence joins TRBV7-8 and TRBJ2-1, with a possible D match to TRBD1 (6 bases). The CDR3 runs 16 residues. Germline CDR1 and CDR2: SGHVS and FQNEAQ. This CDR3 reads CAGSSVRGSSYNEQFF. CDR3 in DNA: TGTGCCGGCAGCTCCGTGAGGGGGAGCTCCTACAATGAGCAGTTCTTC.

The chain couples TRBV5-1 to TRBJ2-5; 7 positions match TRBD1. In germline, CDR1 is SGHRS, CDR2 YFSETQ. The J segment lost 13 bases and the V segment lost 3 bases, leaving 9 bases of the junction unmatched. The CDR3 is made up of 12 amino acids. The chain's CDR3 is CASSSPPGQRYF. As DNA, the CDR3 is TGCGCCAGCAGCTCACCCCCGGGACAGAGGTACTTC.